The sample holds a few counts of the clone carrying this T cell receptor beta chain. The antigen is unknown. V lost 4 bases to trimming and J lost 11 bases; unmatched junction nucleotides: 4. Germline CDR1 and CDR2: SNHLY and FYNNEI. CDR3 length: 12 amino acids. TCRdb used MiXCR to reprocess the 5' RACE reads, holding one entry per CDR3 protein. The sample contains 750,000 to 850,000 distinct CDR3 sequences, 12% of which appear only once. The data are from a study of CD8 T cells in ankylosing spondylitis. Study conclusions and caveats: Seemingly characteristic of ankylosing spondylitis blood was a TCR beta motif consisting of under ten highly homologous variants.

The receptor comes from a male donor with ankylosing spondylitis. V is TRBV2 and J is TRBJ1-4, with TRBD1 identical over 7 bases. Sequenced input: blood, either unsorted or a sorted T cell fraction (not recorded which). The CDR3 protein is CASSVVTGKLFF. The CDR3, as DNA: TGTGCCAGCAGTGTGGTGACAGGGAAACTGTTTTTT.